A selection of T cell receptor beta chains follows, all from one sample in a study of T cell repertoires and HLA-DP antigens. Generated by immunoSEQ multiplex PCR, the TCRdb table keeps only in-frame clones and is missing some. The data contain approximately 100,000 clones, around nine tenths of them singletons. No cognate antigen is known for these TCRs. The sequencing sample was made of CD4+ T cells from PBMCs. These receptors were taken from a man aged 45-60 years in good health and CMV-seronegative. CDR3s include the opening cysteine and the closing phenylalanine or tryptophan. A D gene is named only where the DNA matches it firmly.

D gene: .
V gene: TRBV29-1
J gene: TRBJ2-7
CDR3 protein: CSVEGPGVYEQYF
CDR3 DNA: TGCAGCGTTGAAGGGCCAGGGGTATACGAGCAGTACTTC

D gene: TRBD1
V gene: TRBV5-1
J gene: TRBJ2-4
CDR3 protein: CASNSRGQQNIQYF
CDR3 DNA: TGCGCCAGCAACTCCCGGGGACAGCAGAACATTCAGTACTTC

D gene: TRBD1
V gene: TRBV2
J gene: TRBJ1-5
CDR3 protein: CASRQGSNQPQHF
CDR3 DNA: TGTGCCAGCAGACAGGGGAGCAATCAGCCCCAGCATTTT

D gene: .
V gene: TRBV18
J gene: TRBJ1-1
CDR3 protein: CASSPTGIEAFF
CDR3 DNA: TGTGCCAGCTCACCAACGGGAATTGAAGCTTTCTTT

D gene: .
V gene: TRBV7-6
J gene: TRBJ2-7
CDR3 protein: CASSLDGSEQYF
CDR3 DNA: TGTGCCAGCAGCTTAGATGGGAGCGAGCAGTACTTC

D gene: TRBD2
V gene: TRBV7-9
J gene: TRBJ2-1
CDR3 protein: CASSLGSGGMNEQFF
CDR3 DNA: TGTGCCAGCAGCTTAGGTAGCGGGGGGATGAATGAGCAGTTCTTC

D gene: TRBD2
V gene: TRBV6-5
J gene: TRBJ2-1
CDR3 protein: CASSSGTSGDNEQFF
CDR3 DNA: TGTGCCAGCAGCTCCGGGACTAGCGGAGACAATGAGCAGTTCTTC

D gene: TRBD1
V gene: TRBV11-2
J gene: TRBJ1-1
CDR3 protein: CASSLGRGLTEAFF
CDR3 DNA: TGTGCCAGCAGCTTAGGCAGGGGGCTTACTGAAGCTTTCTTT

D gene: .
V gene: TRBV16
J gene: TRBJ1-5
CDR3 protein: CASSPSAGGRNQPQHF
CDR3 DNA: TGTGCCAGCAGCCCCAGCGCCGGGGGGCGCAATCAGCCCCAGCATTTT

D gene: .
V gene: TRBV19
J gene: TRBJ1-5
CDR3 protein: CATGDYSNQPQHF
CDR3 DNA: TGTGCCACTGGGGACTATAGCAATCAGCCCCAGCATTTT

D gene: .
V gene: TRBV5-1
J gene: TRBJ1-6
CDR3 protein: CASSFQGSSYNSPLHF
CDR3 DNA: TGCGCCAGCAGCTTCCAGGGGAGCTCCTATAATTCACCCCTCCACTTT

D gene: .
V gene: TRBV21-1
J gene: TRBJ2-2
CDR3 protein: CASSGGARDTGELFF
CDR3 DNA: TGTGCCAGCAGCGGAGGGGCTCGGGACACCGGGGAGCTGTTTTTT

D gene: TRBD2
V gene: TRBV4-3
J gene: TRBJ2-1
CDR3 protein: CASSQDLAGGPHNEQFF
CDR3 DNA: TGCGCCAGCAGCCAAGACCTAGCGGGAGGGCCCCACAATGAGCAGTTCTTC

D gene: .
V gene: TRBV6-1
J gene: TRBJ2-5
CDR3 protein: CASSGFGGTQETQYF
CDR3 DNA: TGTGCCAGCAGTGGTTTCGGGGGAACCCAAGAGACCCAGTACTTC

D gene: .
V gene: TRBV18
J gene: TRBJ1-3
CDR3 protein: CASSPLEVRSSGNTIYF
CDR3 DNA: TGTGCCAGCTCACCACTAGAAGTGAGGTCCTCTGGAAACACCATATATTTT

D gene: TRBD1
V gene: TRBV10-1
J gene: TRBJ2-1
CDR3 protein: CASTDRSPGSAESKQFF
CDR3 DNA: TGCGCCAGCACGGACAGGTCTCCAGGTTCGGCTGAGTCGAAGCAGTTCTTC